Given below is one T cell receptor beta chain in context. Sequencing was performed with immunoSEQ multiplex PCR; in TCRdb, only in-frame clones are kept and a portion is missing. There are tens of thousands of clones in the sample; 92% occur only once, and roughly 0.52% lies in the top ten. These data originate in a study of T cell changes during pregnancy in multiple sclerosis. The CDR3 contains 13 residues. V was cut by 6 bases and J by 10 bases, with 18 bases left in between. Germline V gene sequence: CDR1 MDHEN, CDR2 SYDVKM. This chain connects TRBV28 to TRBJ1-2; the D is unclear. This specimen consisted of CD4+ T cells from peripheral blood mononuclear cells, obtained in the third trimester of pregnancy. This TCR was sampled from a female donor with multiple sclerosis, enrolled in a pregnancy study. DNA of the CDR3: TGTGCCAGCAGGTACACAGTTGCCCTGGACTACACCTTC. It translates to CASRYTVALDYTF.